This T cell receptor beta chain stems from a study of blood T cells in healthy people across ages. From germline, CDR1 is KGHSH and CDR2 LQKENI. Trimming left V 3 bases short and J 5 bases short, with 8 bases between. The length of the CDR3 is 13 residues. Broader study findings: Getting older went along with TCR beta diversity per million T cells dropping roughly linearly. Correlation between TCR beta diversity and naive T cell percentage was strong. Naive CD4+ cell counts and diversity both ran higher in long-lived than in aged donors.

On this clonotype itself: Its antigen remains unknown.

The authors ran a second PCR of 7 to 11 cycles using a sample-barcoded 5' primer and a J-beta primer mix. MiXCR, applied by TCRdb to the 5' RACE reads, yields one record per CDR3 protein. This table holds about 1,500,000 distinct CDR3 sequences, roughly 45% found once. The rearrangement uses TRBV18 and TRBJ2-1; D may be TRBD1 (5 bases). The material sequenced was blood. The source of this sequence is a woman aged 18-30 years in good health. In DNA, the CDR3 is TGTGCCAGCTCACCTCAACAGGACAATGAGCAGTTCTTC. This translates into CASSPQQDNEQFF.